Listed here are 26 T cell receptor beta chains from one sample, sequenced in a study of blood T cell repertoires in COVID-19. Some clones are missing from TCRdb's copy, which holds only in-frame ones; the method was immunoSEQ multiplex PCR. The top ten clones hold roughly 13% of a sample with roughly 200,000 clones, around 85% of them seen once. Specimen: peripheral blood. Receptor source: a man aged 50-59 years who had recovered from COVID-19.

The rearrangement uses TRBV7-9 and TRBJ1-2; 8 bases line up with TRBD1. V trimming: 1 base; J trimming: 4 bases; junction bases outside the gene matches: 5. Germline V gene lookup returns CDR1 SEHNR and CDR2 FQNEAQ (reference sequence). This CDR3 has 15 residues. CDR3 sequence reads: CASSLETGGAYGYTF. The CDR3 DNA follows: TGTGCCAGCAGCTTAGAAACAGGGGGAGCCTATGGCTACACCTTC. Combining the CDR3 with reference TRBV7-9 and TRBJ1-2 gives the whole variable domain DTGVSQNPRHKITKRGQNVTFRCDPISEHNRLYWYRQTLGQGPEFLTYFQNEAQLEKSRLLSDRFSAERPKGSFSTLEIQRTEQGDSAMYLCASSLETGGAYGYTFGSGTRLTVV.

This chain uses TRBV6-5 with TRBJ1-1, with D maybe TRBD1 (6 bases). This CDR3 comprises 15 residues. From germline, CDR1 is MNHEY and CDR2 SVGAGI. V was clipped by 5 bases and J by 6 bases, with 19 bases between them. In nucleotides, the CDR3 is TGTGCCAGCAGTAAAACGACAGGAGCAGGAGCTGAAGCTTTCTTT. As protein: CASSKTTGAGAEAFF.

This clone came up a few times. The chain carries TRBV11-2 and TRBJ2-2; 8 nucleotides align to TRBD2. The CDR3 covers 16 residues. V lost 0 bases to trimming and J lost 5 bases; unmatched junction nucleotides: 5. Germline-derived CDR1 and CDR2 are SGHAT and FQNNGV. The CDR3 bases are TGTGCCAGCAGCTTAGACCTAGGCGGGGGGACCGGGGAGCTGTTTTTT. Its protein is CASSLDLGGGTGELFF.

This sequence joins TRBV6-2 or TRBV6-3 and TRBJ2-1, with no clear D. V was clipped by 0 bases and J by 6 bases, with 6 bases between them. The CDR3 contains 13 residues. Per the germline V gene, CDR1 is MNHEY and CDR2 is SVGEGT. The CDR3 is CASSYSRSNEQFF. The CDR3 DNA sequence: TGTGCCAGCAGTTACTCGAGGAGCAATGAGCAGTTCTTC.

This chain joins TRBV19 and TRBJ2-1; 11 nucleotides agree with TRBD2. Germline V gene data show CDR1 as LNHDA and CDR2 as SQIVND (reference sequence). V was clipped by 6 bases and J by 0 bases; unmatched bases: 4. The CDR3 covers 16 residues. The CDR3 protein is CASRPLAGGSYNEQFF. The CDR3 DNA reads as TGTGCCAGTAGGCCCCTAGCGGGAGGCTCCTACAATGAGCAGTTCTTC.

This clone was picked up many times. The chain is built from TRBV3-1 (or the pseudogene TRBV3-2) and TRBJ1-3; 8 nucleotides line up with TRBD1. V lost 4 bases, J lost 0 bases, and 2 bases stayed unmatched. From germline, CDR1 is LGHDT and CDR2 YNNKEL (reference sequence). The CDR3 covers 15 residues. CDR3 amino acids: CASSPGGGSGNTIYF. CDR3 in DNA: TGTGCCAGCAGCCCAGGGGGCGGCTCTGGAAACACCATATATTTT.

The J gene is TRBJ1-1, the V gene TRBV6-5; a possible D gene is TRBD1 (6 bases). CDR3 length equals 14 residues. The V end was cut by 7 bases, the J end by 1 base, with 13 bases between. The V gene's germline CDR1 is MNHEY and CDR2 SVGAGI. The DNA for the CDR3 is TGTGCCAGCACCGCGGCGACAGGGAACACTGAAGCTTTCTTT. Translation: CASTAATGNTEAFF.

The rearrangement joins TRBV6-5 to TRBJ2-7; TRBD1 matches 9 bases. The CDR3 covers 13 residues. Per germline, CDR1 MNHEY and CDR2 SVGAGI. The junction had 6 bases not matched to a gene; V was cut back by 10 bases and J by 2 bases. The CDR3 loop reads CATNRQGAYEQYF. As DNA, the CDR3 is TGTGCCACCAACCGACAGGGGGCCTACGAGCAGTACTTC.

The genes are TRBV24-1 and TRBJ2-3, with TRBD1 as a possible D gene (6 bases). This CDR3 is 15 amino acids long. The V end lost 1 base, the J end lost 0 bases, and 7 bases lay between the germline ends. Germline V gene lookup returns CDR1 KGHDR and CDR2 SFDVKD. The CDR3 sequence is CATSDFGTSTDTQYF. The CDR3 nucleotides read TGTGCCACCAGTGATTTTGGGACAAGCACAGATACGCAGTATTTT.

This sequence joins TRBV5-1 and TRBJ1-2; D is unresolved. Trimming left V 0 bases short and J 3 bases short, with 15 bases between. Per germline, CDR1 SGHRS and CDR2 YFSETQ. The CDR3 length is 16 residues. DNA for the CDR3: TGCGCCAGCAGCTTGGCCCCATTTAAGAGGGACTATGGCTACACCTTC. This encodes CASSLAPFKRDYGYTF.

DNA for the CDR3: TGTGCCAGCAGCGCAGGACAGATTTTGACCGGGGAGCTGTTTTTT. Translation gives CASSAGQILTGELFF. This chain connects TRBV9 to TRBJ2-2; D might be TRBD1 (6 bases). Germline V CDR1 and CDR2: SGDLS, YYNGEE. Deletions cut 3 bases from V and 5 bases from J, with 14 bases between. The CDR3 sequence is 15 residues long. Full variable domain (remainder filled in from reference TRBV9 and TRBJ2-2): DSGVTQTPKHLITATGQRVTLRCSPRSGDLSVYWYQQSLDQGLQFLIQYYNGEERAKGNILERFSAQQFPDLHSELNLSSLELGDSALYFCASSAGQILTGELFFGEGSRLTVL.

The V gene is TRBV5-5, the J gene TRBJ2-3, with 7 bases that match TRBD2. The length of the CDR3 is 14 residues. The trim removed 5 bases at V and 0 bases at J, leaving 3 bases unmatched. Germline CDR1 SGHKS, CDR2 YYEKEE (reference sequence). CDR3 residues: CASRILASTDTQYF. The DNA of the CDR3 is TGTGCCAGCAGAATACTAGCGAGCACAGATACGCAGTATTTT. Full variable domain (outside the CDR3, taken from reference TRBV5-5 and TRBJ2-3): DAGVTQSPTHLIKTRGQQVTLRCSPISGHKSVSWYQQVLGQGPQFIFQYYEKEERGRGNFPDRFSARQFPNYSSELNVNALLLGDSALYLCASRILASTDTQYFGPGTRLTVL.

The rearrangement links TRBV2 to TRBJ2-2; 8 nucleotides align to TRBD2. Germline V CDR1 and CDR2: SNHLY, FYNNEI. The junction had 9 bases not matched to a gene; V was cut back by 3 bases and J by 6 bases. The CDR3 covers 16 residues. CDR3: CASSDRASGFSGELFF. The CDR3 DNA reads TGTGCCAGCAGTGATAGGGCTAGCGGGTTTTCCGGGGAGCTGTTTTTT. Looking up the rest from reference TRBV2 and TRBJ2-2 gives the full variable domain: EPEVTQTPSHQVTQMGQEVILRCVPISNHLYFYWYRQILGQKVEFLVSFYNNEISEKSEIFDDQFSVERPDGSNFTLKIRSTKLEDSAMYFCASSDRASGFSGELFFGEGSRLTVL.

The chain recombines TRBV5-4 with TRBJ2-1, with TRBD1 identical over 8 bases. Germline V gives CDR1 SGHNT, CDR2 YYREEE (reference sequence). Trimming removed 4 bases from V and 5 bases from J; junction bases left unmatched: 5. This CDR3 contains 14 residues. The CDR3 region has the DNA TGTGCCAGCAGCCACCCGACAGGGGACAATGAGCAGTTCTTC. Its protein is CASSHPTGDNEQFF.

CDR3 protein: CASSWTSGRPAQETQYF. The CDR3 nucleotides read TGTGCCAGCAGTTGGACTAGCGGGAGGCCAGCCCAAGAGACCCAGTACTTC. This sequence joins TRBV28 and TRBJ2-5, with 14 bases identical to TRBD2. CDR1 and CDR2 (germline): MDHEN, SYDVKM. The trim removed 4 bases at V and 1 base at J, leaving 5 bases unmatched. CDR3 length equals 17 residues.

The chain uses TRBV30 and TRBJ1-1; no clear D gene. From germline, CDR1 is GTSNPN and CDR2 SVGIG (reference sequence). The CDR3 is 13 residues long. Deletions cut 5 bases from V and 2 bases from J, with 12 bases between. Here the CDR3 DNA reads TGTGCCTGGCTTGGACTCTCCAACACTGAAGCTTTCTTT. It codes for CAWLGLSNTEAFF.

In its sample, this clone was seen a few times. The V and J genes are TRBV5-5 and TRBJ1-5; D is ambiguous. The germline V gene encodes CDR1 SGHKS and CDR2 YYEKEE (reference sequence). Between the trimmed V and J ends, which lost 2 bases and 0 bases, there was a span of 12 bases. This CDR3 has 16 amino acids. Written as DNA, the CDR3 is TGTGCCAGCAGCTTCCGGGAGTCATATAGCAATCAGCCCCAGCATTTT. Residues: CASSFRESYSNQPQHF.

A single count supports this clone. The V and J genes are TRBV5-1 and TRBJ2-7; TRBD2 matches at 9 bases. The junction had 8 bases not matched to a gene; V was cut back by 4 bases and J by 6 bases. The germline CDR1 and CDR2 sequences are SGHRS and YFSETQ. This CDR3 region has 14 residues. CDR3 in amino acids: CASSLTSGSAEQYF. DNA for the CDR3: TGCGCCAGCAGCCTGACTAGCGGTTCGGCCGAGCAGTACTTC.

The chain is built from TRBV9 and TRBJ2-1; 9 positions agree with TRBD1. V lost 3 bases to trimming and J lost 7 bases; unmatched junction nucleotides: 5. From germline, CDR1 is SGDLS and CDR2 YYNGEE. The CDR3 extends over 14 amino acids. The CDR3 sequence: CASSGTGASNEQFF. The CDR3 DNA reads as TGTGCCAGCAGCGGGACAGGGGCGTCAAATGAGCAGTTCTTC.

This sequence joins TRBV7-8 and TRBJ1-5; 8 bases match TRBD1. Germline CDR1 is SGHVS and CDR2 is FQNEAQ. V shed 4 bases, J shed 5 bases, and the junction held 7 bases outside the gene matches. The CDR3 has 15 amino acids. CDR3 loop: CASSSDRALHQPQHF. CDR3 bases: TGTGCCAGCAGCTCGGACAGGGCGCTCCATCAGCCCCAGCATTTT.

The CDR3 is CASSTRLAAYNEQFF. CDR3 nucleotides: TGTGCCAGCAGCACACGACTAGCGGCATACAATGAGCAGTTCTTC. The chain combines TRBV9 with TRBJ2-1; 9 nucleotides match TRBD2. The V gene end was trimmed by 4 bases and the J gene end by 4 bases; junction bases not matched to a gene: 6. Germline CDR1 and CDR2: SGDLS and YYNGEE. The CDR3 contains 15 residues.

This clone was seen many times. The chain recombines TRBV5-6 with TRBJ1-1, with TRBD1 matching 7 bases. V dropped 5 bases and J dropped 3; count of bases not matched to a gene: 10. The CDR3 is 15 amino acids. Germline V gene data show CDR1 as SGHDT and CDR2 as YYEEEE. CDR3 residues: CASRSDRVRYTEAFF. The DNA of the CDR3 is TGTGCCAGCAGGTCCGACAGGGTCAGGTACACTGAAGCTTTCTTT.

This clone was picked up one time. This sequence joins TRBV10-3 and TRBJ1-1; no clear D gene. Looked up from germline, CDR1 is ENHRY and CDR2 is SYGVKD. The germline V and J ends were trimmed by 4 bases and 6 bases, with 18 bases remaining between them. The CDR3 contains 15 residues. The CDR3 sequence: CAISATGGGLSEAFF. The CDR3 DNA is TGTGCCATCAGTGCGACGGGAGGCGGGCTCTCTGAAGCTTTCTTT.

The chain joins TRBV20-1 to TRBJ1-1, with 7 nucleotides matching TRBD1. Germline CDR1 and CDR2: DFQATT and SNEGSKA (reference sequence). The CDR3 length is 11 residues. V shed 4 bases and J 11 bases; nucleotides not matched to a gene: 7. The CDR3 sequence: CSAIRQGSAFF. The CDR3 DNA follows: TGCAGTGCTATCCGACAGGGCTCCGCTTTCTTT.

The V call is TRBV27, the J call TRBJ1-5; perhaps TRBD1 as D (6 bases). Germline CDR1 MNHEY, CDR2 SMNVEV (reference sequence). Trimming removed 6 bases from V and 7 bases from J, with 19 bases in between. The CDR3 has 15 amino acids. The CDR3 DNA follows: TGTGCCAGCAGCCGTGGGAGGGGGGCTTGGCAGCCCCAGCATTTT. Translated: CASSRGRGAWQPQHF.

The chain uses TRBV19 and TRBJ2-3; 7 bases are a match to TRBD2. Looked up from germline, CDR1 is LNHDA and CDR2 is SQIVND (reference sequence). After removal of 7 bases from V and 2 bases from J, the junction contained 9 bases not matched to a gene. CDR3 size: 15 residues. This chain's CDR3 is CASKSPGGNTDTQYF. The CDR3 bases are TGTGCCAGTAAATCACCGGGAGGTAACACAGATACGCAGTATTTT.